What follows is one T cell receptor (beta chain) and its context. The antigen remains unidentified. Cultured CD4+ T cell DNA was sequenced using the Oncomine TCR Beta short-read assay. MiXCR, applied by TCRdb to the PCR reads, yields one record per CDR3 protein. The sample contains 20,000 to 25,000 distinct CDR3 sequences, 46% of which appear only once. This entry is derived from a study of vaccination and CD4 T cells after COVID-19. Time point denoted: late sampling 161 to 241 days after vaccination in a few convalescent patients. Treatment of the sample: approximately 11-day PBMC culture with coronavirus spike peptide pools or control peptides (ViraFEST assay). The CDR3 is 14 residues long. The V and J ends lost 0 bases and 0 bases respectively, with 3 bases between them. Germline values: CDR1 MNHEY, CDR2 SVGAGI.

The material was CD4+ T cells from blood, cultured in vitro, obtained about 7 months after SARS-CoV-2 vaccination. The chain links TRBV6-5 to TRBJ1-5; D is unresolved. The origin of this receptor is a human donor who had recovered from COVID-19. The DNA of the CDR3 is TGTGCCAGCAGTTACTCTCTTAGCAATCAGCCCCAGCATTTT. As protein: CASSYSLSNQPQHF.